The source of this T cell receptor beta chain is a study of ipilimumab plus nivolumab after autologous stem cell transplantation. The wider study: Myeloma cases were transplant-naive high-risk or relapsed within 3 years post first autologous transplant.

TCRdb's copy holds only in-frame clones and misses some; the assay was immunoSEQ multiplex PCR. The sample includes about 5,000 clones, around two thirds of them seen just once. Ipilimumab, 1 mg/kg, started 14 to 28 days after autologous transplant. Patients received nivolumab 3 mg/kg at weeks 1, 4, 7, 10, then fortnightly to week 26. This clone was counted a few times. The origin of this receptor is a male donor with multiple myeloma. The sample was PBMCs, taken in a trial of ipilimumab plus nivolumab as post-transplant consolidation.

The CDR3 region is CASSQDWLTLSYEQYF. The CDR3 nucleotides are TGCGCCAGCAGCCAAGATTGGCTTACGCTCTCCTACGAGCAGTACTTC. The J gene is TRBJ2-7, the V gene TRBV4-1; D not certain. V was shortened by 0 bases and J by 0 bases, with 12 bases between the two germline ends. CDR3 size: 16 residues. The germline CDR1 and CDR2 sequences are MGHRA and YSYEKL.